The 5 T cell receptor beta chains in this list originate from one sample, sequenced in a study of persistence of HIV-infected CD4 T cells. Their antigen targets remain unknown. The stimulus was lysate of CMV-infected fibroblasts, around 11 ug/mL. Sorted nonresponding memory CD4+ T cells were CD40L-negative, CD69-negative, CD45RO-high. The immunoSEQ assay was version 4, run in survey mode. TCRdb's table, derived via immunoSEQ multiplex PCR, lists solely in-frame clones and lacks some. The table records around 48,000 clones, 75% to 85% of them present only once. Specimen: CD4+ T cells sorted from PBMCs after roughly 18-hour stimulation, collected from a patient who received antiretroviral therapy. Receptors were obtained from an adult man with HIV who was CMV-seropositive.

This chain connects TRBV6-4 to TRBJ1-1, with TRBD1 identical over 10 bases. This CDR3 is built from 16 residues. Germline V gives CDR1 MRHNA, CDR2 SNTAGT. Losses at the gene ends were 6 bases for V and 4 bases for J; bases not matched to a gene: 11. Here the CDR3 DNA reads TGTGCCAGCAGGGAGGGACAGGGGTGGTCATGCACTGAAGCTTTCTTT. This codes for CASREGQGWSCTEAFF.

The chain has TRBV5-4 and TRBJ2-1; D is perhaps TRBD2 (7 bases). The V and J ends lost 4 bases and 11 bases respectively, with 22 bases between them. CDR1 is SGHNT, CDR2 YYREEE, per germline (reference sequence). There are 15 residues in the CDR3. In DNA, the CDR3 is TGTGCCAGCAGCGAGACCTGGAGGGGGGGCCTCCAGCAGTTCTTC. It is translated as CASSETWRGGLQQFF.

The chain is built from TRBV6-5 and TRBJ2-7, with D uncertain. The CDR3 loop spans 14 amino acids. Trimming stripped 2 bases from V and 0 bases from J, with 8 bases between. Looked up from germline, CDR1 is MNHEY and CDR2 is SVGAGI. The CDR3 DNA reads as TGTGCCAGCAGTTACAAGGCCTTCTCCTACGAGCAGTACTTC. It encodes CASSYKAFSYEQYF.

The chain combines TRBV12-3 or TRBV12-4 with TRBJ2-5, with 10 bases lining up with TRBD1. The CDR3 contains 13 residues. V lost 5 bases to trimming and J lost 7 bases; unmatched junction nucleotides: 4. This chain's CDR3 is CASSGQGVGTQYF. The CDR3 nucleotides are TGTGCCAGCAGTGGACAGGGGGTTGGGACCCAGTACTTC.

This chain joins TRBV5-1 and TRBJ1-2; D remains ambiguous. CDR1 is SGHRS, CDR2 YFSETQ, per germline. This CDR3 has 14 amino acids. With 4 bases removed from V and 6 bases from J, the gap between germline ends came to 16 bases. CDR3 in amino acids: CASSLLISADGYTF. The DNA of the CDR3 is TGCGCCAGCAGCCTTCTTATAAGTGCAGATGGCTACACCTTC.